This T cell receptor (beta chain) was captured in a study of OX40 agonist ivuxolimab in advanced cancers. Regarding the study as a whole: The work left the antigen specificity of expanded peripheral T cells undetermined. Near-lowest levels of clonal expansion characterized partial responders at 0.1-3.0 mg/kg. CD4+ T cells averaged fewer expanded clones than CD8+ T cells.

TCRdb's copy holds only in-frame clones and misses some; the assay was immunoSEQ multiplex PCR. The profile shows 60,000 to 75,000 clones, around 88% of them singletons. Concerning this clone: Its antigen remains unknown.

Losses at the gene ends were 5 bases for V and 5 bases for J; bases not matched to a gene: 6. CDR1 and CDR2 (germline): LNHDA, SQIVND (reference sequence). This CDR3 comprises 14 residues. Here the sequenced sample was CD4+ or CD8+ T cells sorted from blood, taken in a trial of the OX40 agonist ivuxolimab. The receptor was derived from an adult with an advanced solid tumor such as melanoma, head and neck, liver or kidney cancer. V usage is TRBV19 and J usage is TRBJ1-3; the match to TRBD1 covers 7 bases. CDR3 in DNA: TGTGCCAGTAGTCAGGGGGTGCGAAGAAACACCATATATTTT. The encoded protein is CASSQGVRRNTIYF.